The rows below give T cell receptor beta chains drawn from one sample of a study of shared clonotypes between healthy human individuals. The table came from immunoSEQ multiplex PCR; TCRdb's copy has only in-frame clones and leaves some out. This table has approximately 440,000 clones, approximately 80% appearing once. Sequencing was done on a sample of PBMCs. These receptors were obtained from a woman in her 40s in good health. Some clones in this sample may be carry-over from other donors' samples. Both conserved end residues are part of each CDR3. The D gene is left open where the match is weak. Part of the rows lack a size; the others show once, few, many or a class for expanded clones.

NA,TRBV28,TRBJ2-1,NA,TGTGCCAGCAGTTTAATAGCGGACAATGAGCAGTTCTTC,CASSLIADNEQFF
NA,TRBV28,TRBJ1-5,NA,TGTGCCAGCAGGGGGGGGGACCAGCCCCAGCATTTT,CASRGGDQPQHF
NA,TRBV27,TRBJ2-2,NA,TGTGCCAGCAGTTTCGGGGTTCACACCGGGGAGCTGTTTTTT,CASSFGVHTGELFF
many,TRBV7-3,TRBJ2-5,NA,TGTGCCAGCAGCCTCCGAGGCGGGGAACAAGAGACCCAGTACTTC,CASSLRGGEQETQYF
NA,TRBV5-1,TRBJ2-3,NA,TGCGCCAGCAGCTTATTCACAGGATCAGATACGCAGTATTTT,CASSLFTGSDTQYF
many,TRBV7-9,TRBJ1-2,NA,TGTGCCAGCAGCTTAGATCGCGAGGGCTACACCTTC,CASSLDREGYTF
many,TRBV5-1,TRBJ2-7,TRBD1,TGCGCCAGCAGCTTGGCCGGGACAGGAGGGGGCGAGCAGTACTTC,CASSLAGTGGGEQYF
NA,TRBV9,TRBJ2-7,NA,TGTGCCAGCAGCCCTCAGTCGGGATCCTACAAGCAGTACTTC,CASSPQSGSYKQYF
NA,TRBV10-3,TRBJ1-1,NA,TGTGCCATCAGTGAGGGTAGGGCCACTGAAGCTTTCTTT,CAISEGRATEAFF
NA,TRBV30,TRBJ1-1,NA,TGTGCCTGGAGTCCGGGGCTCCCGAACACTGAAGCTTTCTTT,CAWSPGLPNTEAFF
NA,TRBV4-2,TRBJ2-7,TRBD2,TGTGCCAGCAGCCAAGCCGGGACTAGCGGGGGAGACTACGAGCAGTACTTC,CASSQAGTSGGDYEQYF
once,TRBV11-1,TRBJ2-7,TRBD1,TGTGCCAGCAGCCACCCCTGGGACAGCGACGAGCAGTACTTC,CASSHPWDSDEQYF
NA,TRBV4-3,TRBJ2-7,NA,TGCGCCAGCAGCCAAGACGGGTACAATCCCTACGAGCAGTACTTC,CASSQDGYNPYEQYF
NA,TRBV29-1,TRBJ2-3,TRBD2,TGCAGCGCGGGAGGCCTAGCGGGATGGAAGAGGACAGATACGCAGTATTTT,CSAGGLAGWKRTDTQYF
NA,TRBV28,TRBJ1-3,NA,TGTGCCAGCAGTTCCGGGACGGCAAACTCTGGAAACACCATATATTTT,CASSSGTANSGNTIYF
NA,TRBV5-1,TRBJ1-3,NA,TGCGCCAGCAGCTTTGGGGGGATCTCTGGAAACACCATATATTTT,CASSFGGISGNTIYF
NA,TRBV6-1,TRBJ2-3,NA,TGTGCCAGCAGTGAAGCAGGGCGGGTTCCGTCTTACACAGATACGCAGTATTTT,CASSEAGRVPSYTDTQYF
NA,TRBV4-3,TRBJ2-5,NA,TGCGCCAGCAGCCAAGATTTGACAACTAGGGCGGAGACCCAGTACTTC,CASSQDLTTRAETQYF
NA,TRBV29-1,TRBJ1-2,NA,TGCAGCGTTGAGTCCGGGAGATATAACTATGGCTACACCTTC,CSVESGRYNYGYTF
many,TRBV30,TRBJ2-1,TRBD2,TGTGCCTGCCAAGGGACTAGCGGGACTTACAATGAGCAGTTCTTC,CACQGTSGTYNEQFF
NA,TRBV7-9,TRBJ2-7,NA,TGTGCCAGCCGAAGGCCCCAGGGGCAGGAGCAGTACTTC,CASRRPQGQEQYF
NA,TRBV1,TRBJ2-7,NA,TGCACCAGCAGCCAAGCGGGACGTTTCTCCTACGAGCAGTACTTC,CTSSQAGRFSYEQYF
NA,TRBV6-5,TRBJ2-1,TRBD2,TGTGCCAGCAGCCCCACTAGCGGGAGTTACAATGAGCAGTTCTTC,CASSPTSGSYNEQFF
NA,TRBV19,TRBJ1-4,NA,TGTGCCAGTAGCTTGTCCCTCACCGCAACAACTAATGAAAAACTGTTTTTT,CASSLSLTATTNEKLFF
NA,TRBV18,TRBJ2-3,TRBD1,TGTGCCAGCTCACCACAAAGGACAGGGTGGGATACGCAGTATTTT,CASSPQRTGWDTQYF
once,TRBV6-1,TRBJ2-7,TRBD1,TGTGCCAGCAGTGTCCTGACAGGGGGCAACGAGCAGTACTTC,CASSVLTGGNEQYF
NA,TRBV28,TRBJ2-1,TRBD2,TGTGCCAGCAGTTTAGCCGGGAGGGCCTACAATGAGCAGTTCTTC,CASSLAGRAYNEQFF
NA,TRBV28,TRBJ2-7,NA,TGTGCCAGCAGTTGGACTCGGATTATCTCCTACGAGCAGTACTTC,CASSWTRIISYEQYF
NA,TRBV18,TRBJ2-3,TRBD2,TGTGCCAGCTCACTCGACCGACTAGCGGGGAGCACAGATACGCAGTATTTT,CASSLDRLAGSTDTQYF
NA,TRBV5-5,TRBJ2-7,TRBD2,TGTGCCAGCAGCTTGGCCCTTGGACTAGCCATCGAGCAGTACTTC,CASSLALGLAIEQYF
NA,TRBV18,TRBJ1-5,NA,TGTGCCAGCTCACCGGGGCGGAGGCTAGGGCCCCAGCATTTT,CASSPGRRLGPQHF
NA,TRBV29-1,TRBJ2-1,TRBD1,TGCAGCGTTACTGTGACAGGGTCCTACAATGAGCAGTTCTTC,CSVTVTGSYNEQFF
few,TRBV6-6,TRBJ1-5,TRBD1,TGTGCCAGCAGTACCAGGGGGGGTCAGCCCCAGCATTTT,CASSTRGGQPQHF
NA,TRBV28,TRBJ1-5,NA,TGTGCCAGCACCCCGAGGGGGGTTGTCAATCAGCCCCAGCATTTT,CASTPRGVVNQPQHF
NA,TRBV7-9,TRBJ2-7,NA,TGTGCCAGCAGCTCCCCCATATACGAGCAGTACTTC,CASSSPIYEQYF
NA,TRBV7-9,TRBJ2-5,NA,TGTGCCAGCAGCGGGGACCCCCAAGAGACCCAGTACTTC,CASSGDPQETQYF
once,TRBV7-2,TRBJ2-3,TRBD2,TGTGCCAGCAAACAGGGACTAGCGGGCAACACAGATACGCAGTATTTT,CASKQGLAGNTDTQYF
NA,TRBV6-5,TRBJ2-5,TRBD1,TGTGCCAGCAGTTACACGGGACAGGGGGCGCGAGAGACCCAGTACTTC,CASSYTGQGARETQYF
few,TRBV25-1,TRBJ2-4,NA,TGTGCCAGCAGTGACCCCGGTCGGGACGGGGAAAACATTCAGTACTTC,CASSDPGRDGENIQYF
NA,TRBV4-2,TRBJ2-7,NA,TGTGCCAGCAGCCAGTCAGGTGTCGCCTCCTACGAGCAGTACTTC,CASSQSGVASYEQYF
NA,TRBV28,TRBJ1-5,NA,TGTGCCAGCAGTTTTGGGGGAGGGACGAGGCAGCCCCAGCATTTT,CASSFGGGTRQPQHF